The subject of this entry is one T cell receptor beta chain. Its specificity is unknown. The data stem from a study of T cell repertoires in cytomegalovirus infection. Overall study context: The study used recently identified HLA-C-restricted and well-studied HLA-B-restricted CMV epitopes. Public TCR beta signature analysis indicated the presence of both CMV infection and matching HLA type. Study conclusions and caveats: Ex vivo, HLA-C-restricted CMV-specific TCR beta clonotypes prevailed over the rest of the response.

Via MiXCR, TCRdb re-called the reads, giving one row per CDR3 protein. Altogether roughly 500,000 distinct CDR3 sequences are present, about 33% being singletons, with the ten largest covering roughly a sixth. This sequence was found in a human donor in good health (CMV status not recorded). Some clones in this sample may be carry-over from other donors' samples. The sequencing used cultured PBMCs, collected from culture after CMV antigen stimulation.

CDR3 DNA: TGTGCCAGCAGTCTCCCGCCCCCAATCTCCTACAATGAGCAGTTCTTC. Protein: CASSLPPPISYNEQFF. This chain uses TRBV6-2 or TRBV6-3 with TRBJ2-1; D not certain. Trimming stripped 5 bases from V and 0 bases from J, with 14 bases between. The CDR3 is 16 residues long. Germline values: CDR1 MNHEY, CDR2 SVGEGT.